The next 23 T cell receptor beta chains were all read from a single sample in a study of identical twins. TCRdb ran MiXCR on the 5' RACE reads and lists one entry per CDR3 protein. The repertoire holds more than 1.5 million distinct CDR3 sequences, about 32% seen once, with about 0.27% in the top ten. The sample comprised cord blood. The receptors were gathered from a newborn girl in good health.

This clonotype was observed a handful of times. This chain links TRBV20-1 with TRBJ2-7; the D gene is possibly TRBD2 (6 bases). Trimming left V 2 bases short and J 0 bases short, with 14 bases between. This CDR3 spans 15 amino acids. Germline V gene data show CDR1 as DFQATT and CDR2 as SNEGSKA (reference sequence). The CDR3 loop reads CSARRGGARSYEQYF. In nucleotides, the CDR3 is TGCAGTGCTAGACGGGGCGGGGCCCGCTCCTACGAGCAGTACTTC.

This chain uses TRBV6-6 with TRBJ2-4; D may match TRBD1 or TRBD2 (5 bases each). Germline CDR1 reads MNHNY; CDR2 reads SVGAGI (reference sequence). The CDR3 has 11 residues. Trimming pared 6 bases from V and 13 bases from J, leaving 13 bases between. The CDR3 sequence is CASSRGTEQYF. DNA for the CDR3: TGTGCCAGCAGCCGAGGGACGGAGCAGTACTTC.

Only a few counts were recorded for this clonotype. This chain links TRBV27 with TRBJ2-7; TRBD2 matches at 13 bases. The J call is in doubt because the DNA end fits TRBJ2-5 better. The CDR3 covers 16 residues. CDR1 and CDR2 (germline): MNHEY, SMNVEV (reference sequence). CDR3 residues: CASSSRTSGSQETQYF. The DNA of the CDR3 is TGTGCCAGCAGTTCCCGGACTAGCGGGAGTCAGGAGACCCAGTACTTC.

This clonotype has only a few counts. The V call is TRBV27, the J call TRBJ1-6; 9 nucleotides agree with TRBD1. This CDR3 has 13 amino acids. V dropped 3 bases and J dropped 10; count of bases not matched to a gene: 1. In germline, CDR1 is MNHEY, CDR2 SMNVEV (reference sequence). The CDR3 bases are TGTGCCAGCAGTTTCGACAGGGGGTCACCCCTCCACTTT. This gives the protein CASSFDRGSPLHF.

The chain is built from TRBV20-1 and TRBJ2-7, with 7 bases that match TRBD1. There are 14 residues in the CDR3. CDR1 is DFQATT and CDR2 is SNEGSKA in the germline V gene (reference sequence). Trimming cost V 0 bases and J 6 bases; bases outside gene matches: 8. The CDR3 spells CSARDFGTVREQYF. CDR3 bases: TGCAGTGCTAGAGATTTCGGGACAGTTCGCGAGCAGTACTTC.

J is TRBJ2-5 and V is TRBV29-1; possibly TRBD1 or TRBD2 for D (5 bases each). The CDR3 spans 17 residues. V was cut by 0 bases and J by 11 bases, with 28 bases left in between. The germline V gene has CDR1 SQVTM and CDR2 ANQGSEA. The CDR3 is CSVEEGAAAGPYNEQYF. CDR3 nucleotide sequence: TGCAGCGTTGAAGAGGGAGCGGCGGCAGGGCCCTACAATGAGCAGTACTTC.

This clonotype was counted at least ten times. This chain uses TRBV28 with TRBJ2-5; 8 bases align to TRBD2. CDR3 length equals 14 residues. V lost 5 bases, J lost 5 bases, and 7 bases stayed unmatched. CDR1 is MDHEN, CDR2 SYDVKM, per germline. This chain's CDR3 is CASSLGPSGETQYF. CDR3 DNA sequence: TGTGCCAGCAGTCTCGGACCTAGCGGGGAGACCCAGTACTTC.

This clonotype was seen a handful of times. The chain recombines TRBV7-9 with TRBJ2-4, with 11 bases that match TRBD2. The tail of the sequence fits TRBJ2-5 better, so the J call may be wrong. The CDR3 totals 17 residues. CDR1 and CDR2 from the germline V gene are SEHNR and FQNEAQ (reference sequence). In DNA form, the CDR3 reads TGTGCCAGCAGCTTATCGACTAGCGGGAAGGCAGTAGAGACCCAGTACTTC. Translated: CASSLSTSGKAVETQYF.

This clonotype was seen a few times. CDR3 amino acids: CASSQGQGKAYEQYF. DNA for the CDR3: TGTGCCAGCAGCCAAGGACAGGGGAAAGCCTACGAGCAGTACTTC. This chain connects TRBV14 to TRBJ2-7, with 8 bases identical to TRBD1. The CDR3 length is 15 residues. Germline V gene data show CDR1 as SGHDN and CDR2 as FVKESK. With 1 base clipped from V and 2 bases from J, the junction kept 4 bases outside the gene matches.

This clonotype has a single count. The chain recombines TRBV7-2 with TRBJ2-1, with 8 positions matching TRBD2. The J call is in doubt because the DNA end fits TRBJ2-7 better. CDR1 and CDR2 from the germline V gene are SGHTA and FQGNSA. This CDR3 has 15 residues. The DNA of the CDR3 is TGTGCCAGCAGCTTCGGCGGGGGGCCATACAATGAGCAGTACTTC. As protein: CASSFGGGPYNEQYF.

This clonotype has a count of ten or more. The V gene is TRBV4-1, the J gene TRBJ2-3; weak D call: TRBD2 (5 bases). V dropped 1 base and J dropped 6 bases, with 17 bases sitting between them. Germline V lookup: CDR1 MGHRA, CDR2 YSYEKL. The CDR3 runs 16 residues. In DNA, the CDR3 is TGCGCCAGCAGCCAAGTAGGGCTAGCTATAGCGGATACGCAGTATTTT. As protein: CASSQVGLAIADTQYF.

This chain joins TRBV3-1 and TRBJ2-1; perhaps TRBD2 as D (5 bases). Trimming took 3 bases from V and 2 from J, leaving 5 bases between them. Per the germline V gene, CDR1 is LGHDT and CDR2 is YNNKEL (reference sequence). The CDR3 length is 13 residues. CDR3 protein: CASSHGTYNEQFF. CDR3 bases: TGTGCCAGCAGCCACGGGACCTACAATGAGCAGTTCTTC.

A note on this clonotype: A much larger clone is a single base away; this may be a read error. The CDR3 nucleotides read TGTGCCAGCGGTTCCGACAGACCCTACGAGCAGTACTTC. Its translation is CASGSDRPYEQYF. This chain uses TRBV27 with TRBJ2-4, with D possibly matching TRBD1 (5 bases). Gene TRBJ2-7 matches the end of the DNA better, so the J call may be wrong. Germline lookup yields CDR1 MNHEY and CDR2 SMNVEV (reference sequence). The CDR3 is 13 amino acids.

For the CDR3, the DNA is TGTGCCAGCAGAACGACAGGGAAGACGGAAAAACTGTTTTTT. Protein sequence: CASRTTGKTEKLFF. The chain links TRBV6-5 to TRBJ1-4; 7 bases match TRBD1. Germline V gene data show CDR1 as MNHEY and CDR2 as SVGAGI. The V gene end was trimmed by 6 bases and the J gene end by 8 bases; junction bases not matched to a gene: 9. The CDR3 is made up of 14 amino acids.

The genes are TRBV5-1 and TRBJ1-2; D unresolved. Germline loops: CDR1 SGHRS, CDR2 YFSETQ. The CDR3 runs to 17 residues. Trimming pared 4 bases from V and 2 bases from J, leaving 21 bases between. The CDR3 coding sequence is TGCGCCAGCAGCGACCTCCTACGCCCGGGCGGAAACTATGGCTACACCTTC. Translation: CASSDLLRPGGNYGYTF.

Worth noting for this clonotype: Compared with germline, one end of the junction differs, possibly owing to a read error. The DNA for the CDR3 is TGTGCCAGCGGAAAGACTGGAGCTTTCTTT. Its translation: CASGKTGAFF. The chain employs TRBV7-9 and TRBJ1-1; D is undetermined. Germline CDR1 SEHNR, CDR2 FQNEAQ (reference sequence). The CDR3 is 10 amino acids.

Many counts were recorded for this clonotype. The chain carries TRBV27 and TRBJ2-3; D gene unclear. Per the germline V gene, CDR1 is MNHEY and CDR2 is SMNVEV (reference sequence). The CDR3 length is 13 residues. The V end lost 0 bases, the J end lost 6 bases, and 7 bases lay between the germline ends. The CDR3 spells CASSLSRRDTQYF. CDR3 in DNA: TGTGCCAGCAGTTTATCCCGCAGGGATACGCAGTATTTT.

This clonotype was seen a few times. The chain couples TRBV5-1 to TRBJ2-3; D is ambiguous. V shed 3 bases and J shed 6 bases, with 11 bases lying between them. Per the germline V gene, CDR1 is SGHRS and CDR2 is YFSETQ. The CDR3 extends over 13 amino acids. In nucleotides, the CDR3 is TGCGCCAGCAGCTCACAAGAGGTGGATACGCAGTATTTT. Its translation: CASSSQEVDTQYF.

The genes are TRBV20-1 and TRBJ1-4; 7 nucleotides match TRBD1. The CDR3 runs to 13 residues. V lost 5 bases to trimming and J lost 7 bases; unmatched junction nucleotides: 7. CDR1 is DFQATT, CDR2 SNEGSKA, per germline (reference sequence). In DNA, the CDR3 is TGCAGTGCTCCGGACAGGTGGAGTGAAAAACTGTTTTTT. Protein sequence: CSAPDRWSEKLFF.

The CDR3 nucleotides are TGCGCCAGCAGCGTCGGGAGAGGACCCTCCTACAATGAGCAGTTCTTC. Residues: CASSVGRGPSYNEQFF. The genes are TRBV5-1 and TRBJ2-1; weak D call: TRBD2 (6 bases). The V gene lost 4 bases and the J gene lost 0 bases, with 14 bases spanning the gap. CDR1 is SGHRS, CDR2 YFSETQ, per germline. The CDR3 consists of 16 residues.

This chain joins TRBV7-2 and TRBJ2-1, with D perhaps TRBD2 (6 bases). The CDR3 totals 15 residues. V lost 1 base and J lost 5, with 12 bases in between. Germline V gene lookup returns CDR1 SGHTA and CDR2 FQGNSA. In DNA form, the CDR3 reads TGTGCCAGCAGCTTAGGGGGACTGGGACACAATGAGCAGTTCTTC. Amino acids: CASSLGGLGHNEQFF.

The gene calls are TRBV12-3 or TRBV12-4 and TRBJ1-1; 11 nucleotides align to TRBD1. There are 17 residues in the CDR3. With 3 bases clipped from V and 1 base from J, the junction kept 7 bases outside the gene matches. The CDR3 spells CASSLRDRGNGNTEAFF. CDR3 DNA: TGTGCCAGCAGTTTGAGGGACAGGGGGAATGGGAACACTGAAGCTTTCTTT.

This clonotype appeared a few times. The chain employs TRBV2 and TRBJ2-7; D might be TRBD2 (6 bases). The CDR3 has 15 amino acids. The germline gives CDR1 SNHLY, CDR2 FYNNEI. With 4 bases removed from V and 1 base from J, the gap between germline ends came to 14 bases. The CDR3 protein is CASSVGTDPSYEQYF. Written as DNA, the CDR3 is TGTGCCAGCAGTGTCGGGACTGACCCTTCCTACGAGCAGTACTTC.